The entry below describes one TCR delta chain. A much larger clone sits a single nucleotide away, making a read error possible. In the same sample, other DNA sequences code for this CDR3. TCRdb re-called the reads through CATT. Of 4,000 or so delta-chain clones listed, about 45% were seen once; the top ten hold about 9.1%. The data were obtained in a study of gamma-delta chains in newborns, infants, children. In the study overall: Microbial exposure reportedly drives polyclonal innate γδ T cell expansion after birth.

This CDR3 region has 18 residues. Germline CDR1 reads GEAIGNYY; CDR2 reads EKD. V gave up 4 bases and J gave up 0 bases; unmatched junction bases: 4. V usage is TRDV2 and J usage is TRDJ3; 11 bases line up with TRDD3. The specimen comprised blood, sampled at week 6. The clonotype was recovered from a child who was a newborn, infant or young child, either healthy, febrile or measles-vaccinated (not recorded which). The CDR3 loop reads CACDVLGDSSWDTRQMFF. DNA for the CDR3: TGTGCCTGTGATGTACTGGGGGATAGCTCCTGGGACACCCGACAGATGTTTTTC.